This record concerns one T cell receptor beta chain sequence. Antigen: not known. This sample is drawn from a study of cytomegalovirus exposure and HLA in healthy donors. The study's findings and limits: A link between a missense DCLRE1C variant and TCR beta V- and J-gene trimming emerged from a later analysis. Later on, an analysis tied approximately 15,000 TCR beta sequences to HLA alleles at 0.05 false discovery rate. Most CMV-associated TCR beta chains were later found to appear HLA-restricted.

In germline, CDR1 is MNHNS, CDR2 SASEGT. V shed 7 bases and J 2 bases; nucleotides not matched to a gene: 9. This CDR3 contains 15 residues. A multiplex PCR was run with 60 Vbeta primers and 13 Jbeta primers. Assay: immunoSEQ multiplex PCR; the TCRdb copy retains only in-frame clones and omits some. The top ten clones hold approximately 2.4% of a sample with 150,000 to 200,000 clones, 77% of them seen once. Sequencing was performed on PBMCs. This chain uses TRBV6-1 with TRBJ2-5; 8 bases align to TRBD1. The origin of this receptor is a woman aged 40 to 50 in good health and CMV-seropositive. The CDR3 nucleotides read TGTGCCAGCACAGATCTGTACAGGGGGCAAGAGACCCAGTACTTC. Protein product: CASTDLYRGQETQYF.